This T cell receptor beta chain was recorded in a study of Ad26.COV2.S vaccination and SARS-CoV-2 variants. CDR3 length equals 14 residues. The junction had 4 bases not matched to a gene; V was cut back by 3 bases and J by 3 bases. The V gene's germline CDR1 is SGHAT and CDR2 FQNNGV. Indicated treatment: 15 to 20 received Ad26.COV2.S at low or high dose, single or two shots; 5 received placebo; per-sample allocation not given. Day 63 after the first vaccine or placebo injection was the time point for sampling. An adult donor aged 18-55 years was enrolled in Boston. The table came from immunoSEQ multiplex PCR; TCRdb's copy has only in-frame clones and leaves some out. The sample lists hundreds of thousands of clones; more than 70% were seen once.

This clonotype was obtained from a person aged 18 to 59 who received the Ad26.COV2.S COVID-19 vaccine or a placebo. The sample consisted of peripheral blood, taken in a trial of Ad26.COV2.S vaccine versus placebo. V is TRBV11-2 and J is TRBJ2-7, with 8 positions matching TRBD2. CDR3 sequence (DNA): TGTGCCAGCAGCTTGCGGGGGGTAAACTACGAGCAGTACTTC. Residues: CASSLRGVNYEQYF.